This T cell receptor beta chain was profiled in a study of blood T cell repertoires in COVID-19. Study at large: Italy, Spain and the United States were the sources of the convalescent and acute COVID-19 samples. PBMCs, B-cell-depleted T cells, or T cells were the source of the cDNA or gDNA that made up the material.

From germline, CDR1 is SGHRS and CDR2 YFSETQ. V lost 6 bases to trimming and J lost 2 bases; unmatched junction nucleotides: 6. The CDR3 spans 14 residues. Original analysis: Quantification of nucleated cells was approximated via reference gene primer amplification. Assay: immunoSEQ multiplex PCR; the TCRdb copy retains only in-frame clones and omits some. V and J calls and clone size follow that table, whereas D and trimming were derived from the DNA. The sample lists some 140,000 clones; more than 80% were seen once. Sample: peripheral blood. The sequence was collected from a human donor in a cohort sampled during active COVID-19. The chain combines TRBV5-1 with TRBJ2-3, with TRBD1 identical over 7 bases. For the CDR3, the DNA is TGCGCCAGCAATCGGGACAGCAACACAGATACGCAGTATTTT. This encodes CASNRDSNTDTQYF.